The present TCR beta chain was sequenced within a study of OX40 agonist ivuxolimab in advanced cancers. Looking at the study overall: Partial responses were recorded for three patients, including one with hepatocellular carcinoma and two with cutaneous melanoma.

The length of the CDR3 is 14 residues. The V and J ends lost 2 bases and 2 bases respectively, with 8 bases between them. CDR1 and CDR2 from the germline V gene are LGHNT and FRNRAP. TCRdb's copy holds only in-frame clones and misses some; the assay was immunoSEQ multiplex PCR. The data show approximately 92,000 clones, with approximately 80% seen just once and roughly 5% held by the top ten. The chain recombines TRBV12-5 with TRBJ2-3; D is possibly TRBD2 (6 bases). This clonotype was obtained from an adult with an advanced solid tumor such as melanoma, head and neck, liver or kidney cancer. This material consisted of CD4+ or CD8+ T cells sorted from blood, taken in a trial of the OX40 agonist ivuxolimab. Here the CDR3 reads CASGLLALTDTQYF. CDR3 in DNA: TGTGCTAGTGGTTTGCTAGCGCTCACAGATACGCAGTATTTT.